This T cell receptor beta chain was sequenced in a study of T cells in Graves' hyperthyroidism and ophthalmopathy. Study-level points and caveats: Model output signaled ophthalmopathy a median roughly 6.1 months ahead of onset.

RNA transcripts served as the template for amplifying TCR beta CDR3 regions. During a first-round RT-PCR of the TCR CDR3, the HTBI primer set was used. TCRdb passed the multiplex PCR reads through MiXCR, listing each CDR3 protein once. The sample shows about 360,000 distinct CDR3 sequences, approximately 13% of them seen only once. The CDR3 is made up of 15 amino acids. From germline, CDR1 is DFQATT and CDR2 SNEGSKA (reference sequence). Between the trimmed V and J ends, which lost 3 bases and 0 bases, there was a span of 11 bases. This clonotype came up many times. Its matching antigen is unknown. Researchers defined stable Graves' hyperthyroidism as no ophthalmopathy progression within 18 months. These patients, aged 18 to 65, had recently diagnosed hyperthyroidism lasting under 2 months. The PBMCs were taken from about 9.7 ml of fresh peripheral blood.

The V gene is TRBV20-1, the J gene TRBJ2-2; D is possibly TRBD1 or TRBD2 (5 bases each). The TCR was taken from a woman under 30 with Graves' hyperthyroidism. The sequenced sample consisted of blood. CDR3 residues: CSARHLGANTGELFF. As DNA, the CDR3 is TGCAGTGCTAGGCATTTGGGGGCGAACACCGGGGAGCTGTTTTTT.